This TCR beta chain originates from a study of shared clonotypes between healthy human individuals. General study points: Compared with clonotypes that all four donors shared, non-shared clonotypes had lower generation probabilities.

This clone was seen a single time. Its specificity is unknown. Method: immunoSEQ multiplex PCR; TCRdb's copy keeps in-frame clones and lacks some. The sample shows roughly 2.2 million clones, approximately 93% of them seen only once. This TCR was sampled from a man aged 18 to 30 in good health. Some clones in this sample may be carry-over from other donors' samples. Sequencing input: naive CD4+ T cells from PBMCs. Subset meaning: CD45RA+ positively selected.

The CDR3 sequence: CASAPASPAAADTQYF. The CDR3 nucleotides read TGTGCCAGCGCCCCAGCTTCCCCGGCGGCAGCAGATACGCAGTATTTT. The rearrangement joins TRBV5-4 to TRBJ2-3, with no clear D. Trimming stripped 7 bases from V and 4 bases from J, with 22 bases between. Germline assignment: CDR1 SGHNT and CDR2 YYREEE (reference sequence). The CDR3 runs to 16 residues.